The present T cell receptor beta chain was sequenced within a study of cytomegalovirus exposure and HLA in healthy donors. Study conclusions and caveats: A list of 164 TCR beta chains associated with cytomegalovirus was given. The majority of TCR sequences were rare, yet some public TCRs appeared in many donors.

As to this clone: The antigen remains unidentified.

This CDR3 spans 18 amino acids. V trimming: 4 bases; J trimming: 5 bases; junction bases outside the gene matches: 15. In germline, CDR1 is MGHDK, CDR2 SYGVNS. Repertoires were generated with immunoSEQ multiplex PCR, while TCRdb's copy carries only in-frame clones and drops some. The data show roughly 120,000 clones, more than 70% seen once. The sequencing sample was made of PBMCs. The chain is built from TRBV25-1 and TRBJ2-3; 10 bases match TRBD2. The TCR comes from a woman aged 25 to 39 in good health and CMV-seronegative. The CDR3 DNA reads TGTGCCAGCAGTGCTGTGGGGGGACTAGCGAGGCCCAGAGATACGCAGTATTTT. It translates to CASSAVGGLARPRDTQYF.